This TCR beta chain is drawn from a study of liver allograft versus peripheral blood T cells. Overall study: Within transplanted livers, the T cell receptor repertoires were examined and compared against the repertoires present in the peripheral blood of liver transplant recipients. General study points: In liver allografts, T cell receptor repertoires reportedly differed from the repertoires found in peripheral blood.

Germline V gene data show CDR1 as DFQATT and CDR2 as SNEGSKA (reference sequence). The CDR3 consists of 14 residues. V lost 2 bases to trimming and J lost 4 bases, with 14 bases between them. This clonotype was counted a single time. Antigen: not known. TCRdb redid the calling of the reads with MiXCR, one entry per CDR3 protein. Altogether 9,000 to 9,500 distinct CDR3 sequences are present, just over 20% being singletons, with the ten largest covering around 5%. The gene calls are TRBV20-1 and TRBJ1-1, with a weak D call TRBD1 (5 bases). This receptor was taken from a human patient who had a liver transplant. Among the T cells, some may be from the graft donor. The CDR3 reads CSARKGAEVTEAFF. The CDR3 region has the DNA TGCAGTGCTAGAAAAGGGGCTGAGGTCACTGAAGCTTTCTTT.